These 5 T cell receptor beta chains were sequenced from one sample in a study of T-cell memory formation after mild COVID-19. MiXCR, run by TCRdb on the 5' RACE reads, gives a single entry per CDR3 protein. Of 410,000 or so distinct CDR3 sequences in the sample, 23% were seen once. Sequenced material: PBMCs or a T cell subset sorted from them (not recorded which). These receptor sequences come from an adult woman who had mild COVID-19 (a few samples of this study predate the infection). Cell type and time point are not known.

This clonotype turned up a few times. The V gene is TRBV7-9, the J gene TRBJ1-4; 8 nucleotides agree with TRBD1. Per the germline V gene, CDR1 is SEHNR and CDR2 is FQNEAQ (reference sequence). V shed 4 bases and J 8 bases; nucleotides not matched to a gene: 9. CDR3 length: 15 residues. The CDR3 sequence: CASSSPTGVKEKLFF. The CDR3 coding sequence is TGTGCCAGCAGCTCCCCGACAGGGGTGAAAGAAAAACTGTTTTTT.

This chain links TRBV11-2 with TRBJ1-2, with D possibly TRBD1 on 5 matching bases. This CDR3 is built from 17 residues. Germline CDR1 SGHAT, CDR2 FQNNGV. Trimming stripped 0 bases from V and 4 bases from J, with 18 bases between. Here the CDR3 reads CASSLEPSSGFGYGYTF. CDR3 nucleotide sequence: TGTGCCAGCAGCTTAGAACCCTCGTCAGGGTTCGGCTATGGCTACACCTTC.

This clonotype came up once. The gene calls are TRBV7-9 and TRBJ1-2; D gene uncertain. The CDR3 covers 16 residues. V dropped 0 bases and J dropped 1 base, with 12 bases sitting between them. CDR1 SEHNR and CDR2 FQNEAQ come from the germline V gene (reference sequence). For the CDR3, the DNA is TGTGCCAGCAGCTTAGCGATGGACGGGTATAACTATGGCTACACCTTC. Protein sequence: CASSLAMDGYNYGYTF.

The V gene is TRBV5-1, the J gene TRBJ2-7; 7 nucleotides line up with TRBD2. This CDR3 is 17 amino acids long. V was clipped by 6 bases and J by 0 bases; unmatched bases: 15. Germline V gene lookup returns CDR1 SGHRS and CDR2 YFSETQ. Here the CDR3 DNA reads TGCGCCAGCAACTCCGGGGGGTTCGCCACGAGCTCCTACGAGCAGTACTTC. Translation: CASNSGGFATSSYEQYF.

The V and J genes are TRBV6-5 and TRBJ2-1; D might be TRBD1 (7 bases). V dropped 5 bases and J dropped 7 bases, with 33 bases sitting between them. The CDR3 spans 20 residues. In germline, CDR1 is MNHEY, CDR2 SVGAGI. CDR3 DNA sequence: TGTGCCAGCAGTCACCCGCAGGGGGGAGTAGCTCGTGAGGACGGGAATGAGCAGTTCTTC. Its protein is CASSHPQGGVAREDGNEQFF.